This entry describes one TCR beta chain. Its antigen has not been determined. Base qualities are not recorded, but no much larger clone differs from it by a single base. V and J lose 6 bases and 3 bases, and a span of 9 bases separates them. The CDR3 goes from the cysteine to the phenylalanine over 13 residues. Only the CDR3 DNA stays, 39 bases, in frame from base 1. This sample is drawn from a study of T cell repertoires in cytomegalovirus infection (dated by TCRdb to 2018 to 2020). As for the study more broadly: The peptide stimulations were aimed at well-studied HLA-B-restricted epitopes as well as recently identified HLA-C-restricted CMV epitopes, whose presentation resists viral immunomodulation. Donor HLA type was relevant to the analysis, as public TCR beta signatures indicated carriage of CMV infection together with the matching HLA type. Study-level results and caveats: The ex vivo response was dominated by HLA-C-restricted CMV-specific TCR beta clonotypes, which also provided the single most frequent clonotype in two of eight donors. In both this cohort and an independent roughly 350-donor cohort, the cumulative frequency of public TCR beta family members distinguished carriers of CMV infection plus the relevant HLA type.

Read against the paper, the sample's treatment or condition label means: in vitro stimulation with specific CMV peptide epitopes to enrich CMV-specific T cells. The instrument given in TCRdb is Illumina HiSeq 1500. TCRdb passed the public sequencing reads through fastp at Q25 and MiXCR, retaining productive beta sequences. Identical CDR3 proteins give one entry, which carries the most common genes and DNA. The table for this sample lists a few hundred thousand distinct CDR3 sequences; 30% to 40% of them were counted only once. The ten biggest clones cover under 20% of the sample. The chain employs TRBV12-3 or TRBV12-4 and TRBJ1-5; the D gene remains uncertain. The sequencing here drew on cultured PBMCs, taken from culture after CMV antigen stimulation. The sequence was obtained from a human donor in good health (CMV status not recorded). Some clones in this sample may be carry-over from other donors' samples. The nucleotide sequence is TGTGCCAGCAGCATCCGGGACAATCAGCCCCAGCATTTT. Translation gives CASSIRDNQPQHF.